Here is one TCR beta chain with its context. The data stem from a study of blood T cells in healthy people across ages. This CDR3 is 15 amino acids long. Germline assignment: CDR1 SGHRS and CDR2 YFSETQ. V lost 3 bases and J 4 bases, leaving 15 bases between the germline ends. PCR was performed a second time for about 7 to 12 cycles using a sample-barcoded 5' primer and a J-beta primer mix. A template-switch adaptor containing 12 random nucleotides labeled each cDNA molecule. TCRdb used MiXCR to reprocess the 5' RACE reads, holding one entry per CDR3 protein. The sample consists of more than 700,000 distinct CDR3 sequences, around half of them appearing once.

The chain combines TRBV5-1 with TRBJ2-3, with D tentatively TRBD2 (6 bases). The TCR was taken from an older man in good health. Sequencing used blood. For the CDR3, the DNA is TGCGCCAGCAGCTGGGTTCTAGCGATCGCAGATACGCAGTATTTT. Protein sequence: CASSWVLAIADTQYF.